Below, 31 T cell receptor beta chains from the same sample are listed, as sequenced in a study of blood T cell repertoires in COVID-19. The assay was immunoSEQ multiplex PCR, and TCRdb's table has in-frame clones only and misses some. The sample includes 310,000 or so clones, approximately 90% of them seen just once. Specimen: peripheral blood. These receptor sequences come from a man aged 25-45 years with COVID-19, enrolled during active disease.

The rearrangement links TRBV5-6 to TRBJ2-1, with 10 bases fitting TRBD1. This CDR3 is built from 14 residues. V shed 2 bases, J shed 8 bases, and the junction held 4 bases outside the gene matches. Looked up from germline, CDR1 is SGHDT and CDR2 is YYEEEE. This chain's CDR3 is CASSLGQGEDEQFF. In nucleotides, the CDR3 is TGTGCCAGCAGCTTAGGACAGGGGGAGGATGAGCAGTTCTTC.

The CDR3 coding sequence is TGTGCCAGAAGTCCTAGCGACAGGGGGCTGCACGAGCAGTACTTC. Amino acid sequence: CARSPSDRGLHEQYF. The chain joins TRBV7-5 to TRBJ2-7; the table's D call, TRBD1, has no DNA check behind it. TRBV7-5 is described as a pseudogene. The CDR3 consists of 15 residues.

The rearrangement links TRBV20-1 to TRBJ2-5; D is possibly TRBD2 (5 bases). Trimming removed 3 bases at V and 5 bases at J, with 10 bases between. CDR3 length equals 12 residues. Per germline, CDR1 DFQATT and CDR2 SNEGSKA (reference sequence). The CDR3 sequence is CSASLWEETQYF. CDR3 in DNA: TGCAGTGCTAGTCTTTGGGAGGAGACCCAGTACTTC.

CDR3 coding DNA: TGTGCCAGCAGCCCCCCGGGACAGGGTGACCACGAGCAGTACTTC. Encoded protein: CASSPPGQGDHEQYF. The rearrangement joins TRBV6-5 to TRBJ2-7; TRBD1 matches 9 bases. The CDR3 length is 15 residues. The germline CDR1 and CDR2 sequences are MNHEY and SVGAGI. The junction had 11 bases not matched to a gene; V was cut back by 6 bases and J by 5 bases.

This chain connects TRBV6-5 to TRBJ1-2; D unclear. Germline-derived CDR1 and CDR2 are MNHEY and SVGAGI. V lost 2 bases to trimming and J lost 2 bases, with 6 bases between them. The CDR3 is made up of 13 amino acids. The CDR3 reads CASSYHPNYGYTF. The CDR3 nucleotides are TGTGCCAGCAGTTACCATCCCAACTATGGCTACACCTTC.

The chain recombines TRBV6-5 with TRBJ2-7; TRBD2 matches at 7 bases. With 8 bases clipped from V and 6 bases from J, the junction kept 7 bases outside the gene matches. This CDR3 comprises 12 residues. The V gene's germline CDR1 is MNHEY and CDR2 SVGAGI. This chain's CDR3 is CASSTGTIEQYF. As DNA, the CDR3 is TGTGCCAGCTCCACCGGGACTATCGAGCAGTACTTC.

The chain links TRBV7-3 to TRBJ2-1, with 10 bases identical to TRBD2. Germline values: CDR1 SGHTA, CDR2 FQGTGA. The junction had 6 bases not matched to a gene; V was cut back by 5 bases and J by 2 bases. The length of the CDR3 is 16 residues. CDR3 protein: CASSTSGRVAYNEQFF. The CDR3 DNA is TGTGCCAGCAGCACGAGCGGGAGGGTCGCCTACAATGAGCAGTTCTTC.

V and J are TRBV12-5 and TRBJ2-4, with a weak D call TRBD2 (6 bases). Trimming removed 1 base from V and 8 bases from J, with 15 bases in between. Germline V CDR1 and CDR2: LGHNT, FRNRAP. The CDR3 runs 15 residues. The CDR3: CASGLGQMTGDIQYF. The CDR3 nucleotides are TGTGCTAGTGGTTTGGGGCAGATGACGGGGGACATTCAGTACTTC.

This chain links TRBV2 with TRBJ2-5; maybe TRBD1 (6 bases). This CDR3 has 15 residues. The germline CDR1 and CDR2 sequences are SNHLY and FYNNEI. V dropped 6 bases and J dropped 4 bases, with 18 bases sitting between them. CDR3 DNA sequence: TGTGCCAGCAGAGCCCCCGGGACACCGCTAGAGACCCAGTACTTC. It translates to CASRAPGTPLETQYF.

To note about this clone: Other DNA sequences from this sample encode an identical CDR3 as well. The V and J genes are TRBV15 and TRBJ1-1; D not certain. The V and J ends lost 0 bases and 2 bases respectively, with 7 bases between them. The CDR3 runs 14 residues. CDR1 is LNHNV, CDR2 YYDKDF, per germline (reference sequence). CDR3 amino acids: CATSRDSLNTEAFF. DNA of the CDR3: TGTGCCACCAGCAGAGATTCTCTAAACACTGAAGCTTTCTTT.

The chain combines TRBV14 with TRBJ1-3, with no clear D. Trimming left V 0 bases short and J 6 bases short, with 12 bases between. CDR1 and CDR2 from the germline V gene are SGHDN and FVKESK. The CDR3 is 15 amino acids. CDR3 nucleotides: TGTGCCAGCAGCCAAGATGGGAGGGCGAAAAACACCATATATTTT. Its protein is CASSQDGRAKNTIYF. Combining the CDR3 with reference TRBV14 and TRBJ1-3 gives the whole variable domain EAGVTQFPSHSVIEKGQTVTLRCDPISGHDNLYWYRRVMGKEIKFLLHFVKESKQDESGMPNNRFLAERTGGTYSTLKVQPAELEDSGVYFCASSQDGRAKNTIYFGEGSWLTVV.

The chain uses TRBV5-6 and TRBJ2-7, with D maybe TRBD2 (6 bases). Germline assignment: CDR1 SGHDT and CDR2 YYEEEE. The CDR3 has 13 amino acids. The V and J ends lost 7 bases and 5 bases respectively, with 16 bases between them. For the CDR3, the DNA is TGTGCCAGCGCATTGGGGGGAGGTGACGAGCAGTACTTC. This codes for CASALGGGDEQYF.

The chain uses TRBV11-1 and TRBJ1-2; D is possibly TRBD1 (5 bases). The germline gives CDR1 SGHAT, CDR2 FQDESV (reference sequence). The CDR3 is 14 amino acids. V was shortened by 2 bases and J by 4 bases, with 11 bases between the two germline ends. DNA of the CDR3: TGTGCCAGCAGCTTAAATCGGGGGAGCTATGGCTACACCTTC. This encodes CASSLNRGSYGYTF.

This rearrangement joins TRBV4-2 to TRBJ2-1; TRBD1 aligns across 8 bases. The trim removed 1 base at V and 6 bases at J, leaving 5 bases unmatched. The CDR3 totals 15 residues. Germline V gene sequence: CDR1 LGHNA, CDR2 YNFKEQ. The CDR3 loop reads CASSQAGQGSNEQFF. CDR3 coding DNA: TGTGCCAGCAGCCAAGCAGGACAGGGATCCAATGAGCAGTTCTTC.

The chain carries TRBV6-4 and TRBJ1-3; D is ambiguous. The germline V gene encodes CDR1 MRHNA and CDR2 SNTAGT. The CDR3 consists of 14 residues. The V end lost 6 bases, the J end lost 0 bases, and 9 bases lay between the germline ends. The CDR3 DNA sequence: TGTGCCAGCAGCCTCTCGAGCTCTGGAAACACCATATATTTT. This gives the protein CASSLSSSGNTIYF.

The chain is built from TRBV18 and TRBJ1-2; no clear D gene. The CDR3 runs 13 residues. Germline V gene lookup returns CDR1 KGHSH and CDR2 LQKENI. Trimming left V 0 bases short and J 3 bases short, with 5 bases between. The CDR3: CASSPPAHYGYTF. CDR3 bases: TGTGCCAGCTCACCACCGGCTCACTATGGCTACACCTTC. The full variable domain, rest sourced from reference TRBV18 and TRBJ1-2, is NAGVMQNPRHLVRRRGQEARLRCSPMKGHSHVYWYRQLPEEGLKFMVYLQKENIIDESGMPKERFSAEFPKEGPSILRIQQVVRGDSAAYFCASSPPAHYGYTFGSGTRLTVV.

The chain uses TRBV24-1 and TRBJ1-5; D might be TRBD1 (6 bases). The V end was cut by 1 base, the J end by 3 bases, with 9 bases between. Germline CDR1 KGHDR, CDR2 SFDVKD. This CDR3 spans 15 amino acids. The CDR3 DNA reads as TGTGCCACCAGTGATTTAGGGGGACCCAATCAGCCCCAGCATTTT. Its translation: CATSDLGGPNQPQHF.

V is TRBV28 and J is TRBJ1-6, with unresolved D. Trimming took 5 bases from V and 3 from J, leaving 2 bases between them. Per the germline V gene, CDR1 is MDHEN and CDR2 is SYDVKM. The CDR3 has 12 residues. The CDR3 DNA is TGTGCCAGCAGTCTCTATAATTCACCCCTCCACTTT. This codes for CASSLYNSPLHF.

The chain is built from TRBV6-6 and TRBJ1-5; 7 nucleotides align to TRBD1. Losses at the gene ends were 5 bases for V and 4 bases for J; bases not matched to a gene: 11. Germline V gene data show CDR1 as MNHNY and CDR2 as SVGAGI (reference sequence). The CDR3 consists of 16 residues. CDR3 sequence (DNA): TGTGCCAGCAGTCGATACGGGACAGCCAGGAATCAGCCCCAGCATTTT. Amino acids: CASSRYGTARNQPQHF.

The J gene is TRBJ1-2, the V gene TRBV18; 9 bases are a match to TRBD1. Trimming cost V 3 bases and J 1 base; bases outside gene matches: 3. The CDR3 is made up of 15 amino acids. The germline V gene has CDR1 KGHSH and CDR2 LQKENI. CDR3 in amino acids: CASSPRQGGNYGYTF. The CDR3, as DNA: TGTGCCAGCTCACCTAGACAGGGGGGTAACTATGGCTACACCTTC. Supplemented by reference TRBV18 and TRBJ1-2, the full variable domain reads NAGVMQNPRHLVRRRGQEARLRCSPMKGHSHVYWYRQLPEEGLKFMVYLQKENIIDESGMPKERFSAEFPKEGPSILRIQQVVRGDSAAYFCASSPRQGGNYGYTFGSGTRLTVV.

The V call is TRBV3-1 (or the pseudogene TRBV3-2), the J call TRBJ2-7; 7 nucleotides line up with TRBD1. Germline values: CDR1 LGHDT, CDR2 YNNKEL (reference sequence). CDR3 length: 12 amino acids. Trimming at V came to 4 bases and at J to 6 bases, leaving 3 bases not matched to a gene. The CDR3 DNA sequence: TGTGCCAGCAGCCCACAGGGGAGCGAGCAGTACTTC. Amino acid sequence: CASSPQGSEQYF.

The chain combines TRBV7-9 with TRBJ1-2; D unclear. The CDR3 has 14 amino acids. V was shortened by 1 base and J by 8 bases, with 14 bases between the two germline ends. In germline, CDR1 is SEHNR, CDR2 FQNEAQ (reference sequence). CDR3 DNA: TGTGCCAGCAGCTTAGGTGTCCCCGGGGAAGGCTACACCTTC. This translates into CASSLGVPGEGYTF. The variable domain in full, completed from reference TRBV7-9 and TRBJ1-2, reads DTGVSQNPRHKITKRGQNVTFRCDPISEHNRLYWYRQTLGQGPEFLTYFQNEAQLEKSRLLSDRFSAERPKGSFSTLEIQRTEQGDSAMYLCASSLGVPGEGYTFGSGTRLTVV.

The V gene is TRBV7-9, the J gene TRBJ2-1; TRBD2 is a possible D gene (6 bases). Trimming left V 8 bases short and J 4 bases short, with 15 bases between. The CDR3 is 14 residues long. CDR1 SEHNR and CDR2 FQNEAQ come from the germline V gene (reference sequence). CDR3 protein: CASAEGSLYNEQFF. In nucleotides, the CDR3 is TGTGCCAGCGCGGAGGGCAGTCTATACAATGAGCAGTTCTTC.

The V and J genes are TRBV7-3 and TRBJ2-5; no clear D gene. V was cut by 5 bases and J by 5 bases, with 15 bases left in between. The CDR3 is 14 amino acids. The germline V gene encodes CDR1 SGHTA and CDR2 FQGTGA. The CDR3: CASSPSTSPETQYF. The DNA of the CDR3 is TGTGCCAGCAGCCCCTCTACTTCACCGGAGACCCAGTACTTC.

This sequence joins TRBV9 and TRBJ1-2; tentatively, D is TRBD1 (6 bases). CDR1 and CDR2 from the germline V gene are SGDLS and YYNGEE. The CDR3 has 20 amino acids. Trimming took 4 bases from V and 0 from J, leaving 28 bases between them. The CDR3 loop reads CASSSVPRRPGQIANYGYTF. DNA of the CDR3: TGTGCCAGCAGCTCCGTGCCAAGACGGCCGGGACAAATTGCTAACTATGGCTACACCTTC.

This clone appeared once. The V and J genes are TRBV7-7 and TRBJ2-7, with 10 bases aligning to TRBD2. J lost 6 bases, V lost 5 bases, and 10 bases had no gene match. In germline, CDR1 is SSHAT, CDR2 FNYEAQ (reference sequence). The CDR3 has 15 amino acids. The CDR3 spells CASSPRLAGDGEQYF. CDR3 nucleotides: TGTGCCAGCAGCCCACGGCTAGCGGGGGATGGCGAGCAGTACTTC.

The rearrangement joins TRBV7-2 to TRBJ1-5; D possibly corresponds to TRBD1 (5 bases). Trimming pared 3 bases from V and 5 bases from J, leaving 11 bases between. The germline V gene encodes CDR1 SGHTA and CDR2 FQGNSA. The CDR3 runs to 14 residues. CDR3 region: CASSFPDRYQPQHF. Written as DNA, the CDR3 is TGTGCCAGCAGCTTCCCTGACAGATATCAGCCCCAGCATTTT.

This chain uses TRBV24-1 with TRBJ1-1; no clear D gene. Germline V gives CDR1 KGHDR, CDR2 SFDVKD. This CDR3 has 15 residues. Trimming removed 2 bases from V and 1 base from J, with 10 bases in between. The CDR3 bases are TGTGCCACCAGTGATTCCAGGACTGGGAACACTGAAGCTTTCTTT. Residues: CATSDSRTGNTEAFF.

In regard to this clone: The junction and the germline gene differ at one end; a read error may be behind it. The chain couples TRBV12-3 or TRBV12-4 to TRBJ2-1; TRBD2 is a possible D gene (6 bases). CDR3 size: 11 residues. CDR3 nucleotide sequence: TGTGCCAGCAGTCTCGGGACTCAGCGCCTCTTC. It yields the protein CASSLGTQRLF.

The J gene is TRBJ1-1, the V gene TRBV5-4; no clear D gene. Between the trimmed V and J ends, which lost 0 bases and 1 base, there was a span of 13 bases. Per the germline V gene, CDR1 is SGHNT and CDR2 is YYREEE (reference sequence). The CDR3 is 16 residues long. The CDR3 sequence: CASSLAGGPSNTEAFF. The CDR3 nucleotides are TGTGCCAGCAGCTTGGCCGGAGGGCCTTCGAACACTGAAGCTTTCTTT.

The count of this clone is one. The V call is TRBV15, the J call TRBJ2-7; 7 bases are a match to TRBD1. The CDR3 consists of 13 residues. The germline CDR1 and CDR2 sequences are LNHNV and YYDKDF (reference sequence). Trimming at V came to 5 bases and at J to 5 bases, leaving 6 bases not matched to a gene. The CDR3 coding sequence is TGTGCCACCAGCCGACAGGGCCTGGACGAGCAGTACTTC. It yields the protein CATSRQGLDEQYF.